A single sample is the source of the 20 T cell receptor beta chains below, sequenced in a study of blood T cell repertoires in COVID-19. Profiled with immunoSEQ multiplex PCR; TCRdb holds only in-frame clones, not every one. Here the sample spans 220,000 or so clones, approximately 90% being singletons. Material: peripheral blood. These receptors all stem from a woman between 45 and 60 years old with COVID-19, enrolled during active disease.

The sample holds one count of this clone. This chain's CDR3 is CASSVGRVTDTQYF. CDR3 DNA: TGTGCCAGCAGCGTTGGCAGGGTCACAGATACGCAGTATTTT. The V gene is TRBV9, the J gene TRBJ2-3, with D possibly being TRBD1 (5 bases). Germline lookup yields CDR1 SGDLS and CDR2 YYNGEE. This CDR3 has 14 residues. The V gene lost 2 bases and the J gene lost 2 bases, with 9 bases spanning the gap.

The gene calls are TRBV5-1 and TRBJ2-3; 10 positions agree with TRBD1. Germline V CDR1 and CDR2: SGHRS, YFSETQ. The CDR3 contains 16 residues. The V gene end was trimmed by 3 bases and the J gene end by 3 bases; junction bases not matched to a gene: 7. CDR3 sequence reads: CASSWTGGLKTDTQYF. The CDR3 DNA follows: TGCGCCAGCAGCTGGACAGGGGGATTAAAAACAGATACGCAGTATTTT.

This clone came up a few times. The V call is TRBV6-6, the J call TRBJ1-5; no firm D call. In germline, CDR1 is MNHNY, CDR2 SVGAGI (reference sequence). The CDR3 is 13 amino acids. V shed 2 bases and J shed 4 bases, with 6 bases lying between them. The CDR3 coding sequence is TGTGCCAGCAGTTACGTAGCTAATCAGCCCCAGCATTTT. Amino acids: CASSYVANQPQHF.

The chain employs TRBV4-1 and TRBJ1-4; a weak D match, TRBD1 (5 bases). The ends were cut back, 2 bases at V and 7 bases at J, with 14 bases in the middle. Germline-derived CDR1 and CDR2 are MGHRA and YSYEKL. This CDR3 is built from 15 residues. CDR3 DNA: TGCGCCAGCAGCCAATCCAGGGTAGGAGTTGAAAAACTGTTTTTT. Translated, it gives CASSQSRVGVEKLFF.

The chain carries TRBV3-1 (or the pseudogene TRBV3-2) and TRBJ1-2, with D possibly matching TRBD1 (6 bases). CDR3 length equals 14 residues. V shed 4 bases and J shed 8 bases, with 17 bases lying between them. CDR1 and CDR2 from the germline V gene are LGHDT and YNNKEL (reference sequence). The CDR3 reads CASSPPTGRSGYTF. DNA for the CDR3: TGTGCCAGCAGCCCTCCTACAGGGCGGAGCGGCTACACCTTC.

J is TRBJ2-7 and V is TRBV28; D may be TRBD1 (5 bases). This CDR3 has 13 amino acids. Per the germline V gene, CDR1 is MDHEN and CDR2 is SYDVKM. The V end was cut by 3 bases, the J end by 5 bases, with 11 bases between. CDR3 residues: CASSLAGQHEQYV. DNA of the CDR3: TGTGCCAGCAGTTTGGCAGGGCAGCACGAGCAGTACGTC.

The rearrangement joins TRBV4-1 to TRBJ2-7; TRBD2 matches at 8 bases. Germline trimming cut 5 bases from V and 7 bases from J; bases unmatched to any gene: 13. The CDR3 runs 15 residues. Germline CDR1 and CDR2: MGHRA and YSYEKL. CDR3 loop: CASSNLAGLRGEQYF. CDR3 coding DNA: TGCGCCAGCAGCAACCTAGCGGGTCTCAGAGGGGAGCAGTACTTC.

The rearrangement uses TRBV15 and TRBJ2-2, with TRBD2 matching over 8 bases. The germline gives CDR1 LNHNV, CDR2 YYDKDF (reference sequence). J gave up 2 bases and V 5 bases, and 4 bases lay outside the gene matches. The CDR3 runs 15 residues. The CDR3 region is CATSRSGGNTGELFF. The CDR3 DNA sequence: TGTGCCACCAGCCGCAGCGGGGGTAACACCGGGGAGCTGTTTTTT.

The sample holds one count of this clone. In the same sample, other DNA sequences code for this CDR3. The rearrangement joins TRBV5-1 to TRBJ1-2; TRBD1 might be the D (5 bases). Trimming removed 2 bases from V and 2 bases from J, with 7 bases in between. The CDR3 spans 13 residues. Germline lookup yields CDR1 SGHRS and CDR2 YFSETQ. CDR3: CASSLAGNYGYTF. The CDR3 DNA is TGCGCCAGCAGCTTAGCAGGGAACTATGGCTACACCTTC.

The chain has TRBV5-1 and TRBJ1-1, with TRBD1 identical over 7 bases. Trimming cost V 7 bases and J 7 bases; bases outside gene matches: 4. There are 11 residues in the CDR3. Germline V CDR1 and CDR2: SGHRS, YFSETQ. CDR3 nucleotides: TGCGCCAGCCAGGGGGGCAATGAAGCTTTCTTT. Translating gives CASQGGNEAFF.

The chain has TRBV5-1 and TRBJ1-2; a possible D gene is TRBD1 (5 bases). The ends were cut back, 3 bases at V and 6 bases at J, with 9 bases in the middle. This CDR3 has 12 residues. Germline CDR1 SGHRS, CDR2 YFSETQ. In nucleotides, the CDR3 is TGCGCCAGCAGCTCAATAGGGGATGGCTACACCTTC. Its translation is CASSSIGDGYTF.

The J gene is TRBJ2-5, the V gene TRBV6-5, with TRBD2 matching 12 bases. V was pared by 4 bases and J by 9 bases, with 9 bases of the junction left unmatched. Looked up from germline, CDR1 is MNHEY and CDR2 is SVGAGI. CDR3 size: 15 residues. CDR3 sequence: CASSLTSGGSRAQYF. The CDR3 bases are TGTGCCAGCAGTTTGACTAGCGGGGGATCCCGGGCCCAGTACTTC.

The chain employs TRBV5-1 and TRBJ2-2; D unresolved. The CDR3 loop spans 13 amino acids. V was trimmed by 2 bases and J by 4 bases, leaving 6 bases between them. Germline CDR1 is SGHRS and CDR2 is YFSETQ. The CDR3 spells CASSFVSTGELFF. In nucleotides, the CDR3 is TGCGCCAGCAGCTTTGTTAGCACCGGGGAGCTGTTTTTT.

The CDR3 coding sequence is TGTGCCAGCCTCGATCCCGGGACAGGGGGCGGGGAGCTGTTTTTT. This codes for CASLDPGTGGGELFF. The J gene is TRBJ2-2, the V gene TRBV2; 11 bases are a match to TRBD1. The ends lost 8 bases at V and 7 bases at J; junction bases unmatched: 9. There are 15 residues in the CDR3. Germline lookup yields CDR1 SNHLY and CDR2 FYNNEI.

The table lists this clone with a count of one. V and J are TRBV5-5 and TRBJ2-7; D might be TRBD1 (6 bases). CDR3 length: 16 residues. Germline assignment: CDR1 SGHKS and CDR2 YYEKEE (reference sequence). The ends were cut back, 0 bases at V and 1 base at J, with 14 bases in the middle. CDR3 nucleotides: TGTGCCAGCAGCTTGGACGTTCAGGGGAGATCCTACGAGCAGTACGTC. Its translation is CASSLDVQGRSYEQYV.

This clone has only a few counts. V usage is TRBV5-8 and J usage is TRBJ1-2; D ambiguous. The V end was cut by 1 base, the J end by 3 bases, with 10 bases between. This CDR3 region has 14 residues. Germline V gives CDR1 SGHTS, CDR2 YDEGEE. CDR3 protein: CASSLQAGYYGYTF. DNA of the CDR3: TGTGCCAGCAGCTTGCAGGCGGGCTACTATGGCTACACCTTC.

This sequence joins TRBV28 and TRBJ2-5; the match to TRBD1 covers 9 bases. The V gene end was trimmed by 8 bases and the J gene end by 5 bases; junction bases not matched to a gene: 18. Germline CDR1 is MDHEN and CDR2 is SYDVKM. This CDR3 comprises 17 residues. The CDR3 sequence is CASPSRHRDRVGETQYF. Written as DNA, the CDR3 is TGTGCCAGCCCCTCACGTCACCGGGACAGGGTAGGGGAGACCCAGTACTTC.

The chain couples TRBV10-3 to TRBJ1-3, with TRBD1 as a possible D gene (6 bases). Trimming pared 4 bases from V and 0 bases from J, leaving 13 bases between. Germline CDR1 is ENHRY and CDR2 is SYGVKD. The CDR3 spans 16 residues. DNA for the CDR3: TGTGCCATCAGTGGGACAGTCCAGAGCTCTGGAAACACCATATATTTT. The encoded protein is CAISGTVQSSGNTIYF.

The rearrangement links TRBV5-8 to TRBJ1-5, with 7 bases aligning to TRBD1. Germline V lookup: CDR1 SGHTS, CDR2 YDEGEE. V trimming: 3 bases; J trimming: 3 bases; junction bases outside the gene matches: 6. The CDR3 is 15 residues long. CDR3 nucleotides: TGTGCCAGCAGCTGGACCGGGACAGACAATCAGCCCCAGCATTTT. Its protein is CASSWTGTDNQPQHF.

The chain carries TRBV30 and TRBJ2-3; no definite D call. V was cut by 0 bases and J by 3 bases, with 4 bases left in between. The CDR3 is made up of 12 amino acids. Germline V gives CDR1 GTSNPN, CDR2 SVGIG (reference sequence). CDR3 in amino acids: CAWSVQTDTQYF. CDR3 DNA: TGTGCCTGGAGTGTACAGACAGATACGCAGTATTTT. The variable domain in full, completed from reference TRBV30 and TRBJ2-3, reads SQTIHQWPATLVQPVGSPLSLECTVEGTSNPNLYWYRQAAGRGLQLLFYSVGIGQISSEVPQNLSASRPQDRQFILSSKKLLLSDSGFYLCAWSVQTDTQYFGPGTRLTVL.